Listed here are 24 T cell receptor beta chains from one sample, sequenced in a study of T cell responses to AZD1222 COVID-19 vaccine. The repertoire was sequenced with immunoSEQ multiplex PCR; TCRdb's copy has only in-frame clones and lacks some. Counted here are over 100,000 clones, roughly 86% occurring once; the ten biggest clones make up 3% to 4%. The specimen comprised peripheral blood, sampled 28 days after the second dose of the MenACWY control vaccine. These receptors all come from an adult who received the MenACWY meningococcal vaccine as a control.

The rearrangement uses TRBV7-2 and TRBJ1-4; D ambiguous. There are 17 residues in the CDR3. Germline values: CDR1 SGHTA, CDR2 FQGNSA. V was cut by 1 base and J by 0 bases, with 12 bases left in between. CDR3 DNA sequence: TGTGCCAGCAGCTTAGATAACAGCGGAGCAACTAATGAAAAACTGTTTTTT. Translating gives CASSLDNSGATNEKLFF.

This chain uses TRBV7-2 with TRBJ1-4; 8 nucleotides align to TRBD1. V trimming: 5 bases; J trimming: 10 bases; junction bases outside the gene matches: 3. The CDR3 covers 12 residues. Germline V gene lookup returns CDR1 SGHTA and CDR2 FQGNSA. The CDR3 nucleotides read TGTGCCAGCAGCCGCGACAGGGGAAAACTGTTTTTT. This codes for CASSRDRGKLFF.

CDR3 sequence (DNA): TGCAGCGTTGGCTTGACAGGGATGGAAGGCTACACCTTC. Translation gives CSVGLTGMEGYTF. The V gene is TRBV29-1, the J gene TRBJ1-2, with 7 positions matching TRBD1. This CDR3 is built from 13 residues. Germline V lookup: CDR1 SQVTM, CDR2 ANQGSEA. V trimming: 4 bases; J trimming: 8 bases; junction bases outside the gene matches: 10.

The chain combines TRBV28 with TRBJ2-3, with no clear D. The CDR3 is 14 residues long. Germline CDR1 MDHEN, CDR2 SYDVKM. Trimming shortened V by 3 bases and J by 1 base, and 8 bases separated the two germline ends. The CDR3 nucleotides read TGTGCCAGCAGTTTCGTCATGGGCACAGATACGCAGTATTTT. Translating it yields CASSFVMGTDTQYF.

This rearrangement joins TRBV30 to TRBJ2-7; 11 positions agree with TRBD1. The CDR3 sequence is 16 residues long. J gave up 3 bases and V 3 bases, and 10 bases lay outside the gene matches. Germline CDR1 GTSNPN, CDR2 SVGIG (reference sequence). CDR3 nucleotide sequence: TGTGCCTGGAGCGCAGGGCCCGGGACAGGGGGCTACGAGCAGTACTTC. Protein: CAWSAGPGTGGYEQYF.

The chain employs TRBV7-9 and TRBJ2-7; TRBD1 aligns across 8 bases. In germline, CDR1 is SEHNR, CDR2 FQNEAQ (reference sequence). The junction had 12 bases not matched to a gene; V was cut back by 4 bases and J by 4 bases. The CDR3 loop spans 16 amino acids. CDR3 coding DNA: TGTGCCAGCAGCTCGACAGACAGGGGCCCTTTTTACGAGCAGTACTTC. This encodes CASSSTDRGPFYEQYF. Supplemented by reference TRBV7-9 and TRBJ2-7, the full variable domain reads DTGVSQNPRHKITKRGQNVTFRCDPISEHNRLYWYRQTLGQGPEFLTYFQNEAQLEKSRLLSDRFSAERPKGSFSTLEIQRTEQGDSAMYLCASSSTDRGPFYEQYFGPGTRLTVT.

The chain links TRBV19 to TRBJ2-1; weak D call: TRBD2 (5 bases). Trimming removed 1 base from V and 1 base from J, with 5 bases in between. Germline CDR1 LNHDA, CDR2 SQIVND (reference sequence). CDR3 length: 14 residues. CDR3 bases: TGTGCCAGTAGTATAGGAGGGTCCTACAATGAGCAGTTCTTC. It translates to CASSIGGSYNEQFF.

V and J are TRBV4-3 and TRBJ1-1; tentatively, D is TRBD1 (6 bases). Per the germline V gene, CDR1 is LGHNA and CDR2 is YSLEER. The ends were cut back, 3 bases at V and 1 base at J, with 6 bases in the middle. CDR3 size: 13 residues. The CDR3 spells CASSQGQNTEAFF. The CDR3 region has the DNA TGCGCCAGCAGCCAGGGACAGAACACTGAAGCTTTCTTT.

This clone has a single count. This chain joins TRBV5-1 and TRBJ2-1; perhaps TRBD2 as D (6 bases). The CDR3 runs 15 residues. Looked up from germline, CDR1 is SGHRS and CDR2 is YFSETQ. V lost 4 bases to trimming and J lost 2 bases, with 13 bases between them. The CDR3: CASSVGGLAYNEQFF. CDR3 in DNA: TGCGCCAGCAGCGTGGGGGGTCTTGCCTACAATGAGCAGTTCTTC.

The chain uses TRBV5-1 and TRBJ2-5; no clear D. The CDR3 covers 13 residues. Trimming removed 1 base at V and 1 base at J, with 5 bases between. CDR1 and CDR2 from the germline V gene are SGHRS and YFSETQ. The CDR3 DNA reads as TGCGCCAGCAGCTTGCGGGTCCAAGAGACCCAGTACTTC. It yields the protein CASSLRVQETQYF.

This clone was found a few times. The chain recombines TRBV7-2 with TRBJ2-2, with TRBD1 identical over 8 bases. Germline V gene data show CDR1 as SGHTA and CDR2 as FQGNSA. There are 16 residues in the CDR3. J was trimmed by 1 base and V by 5 bases; bases with no gene match: 6. The CDR3 reads CASSPGQGRNTGELFF. Here the CDR3 DNA reads TGTGCCAGCAGCCCAGGACAGGGAAGGAACACCGGGGAGCTGTTTTTT.

The chain uses TRBV2 and TRBJ1-5, with a tentative D call TRBD1 (5 bases). The CDR3 has 13 amino acids. Trimming pared 3 bases from V and 9 bases from J, leaving 12 bases between. In germline, CDR1 is SNHLY, CDR2 FYNNEI. CDR3 DNA: TGTGCCAGCAGTGAGTGGGGCACGAGGCCCCAGCATTTT. Protein product: CASSEWGTRPQHF.

The chain recombines TRBV7-9 with TRBJ2-1; D may correspond to TRBD1 or TRBD2 (5 bases each). This CDR3 has 17 amino acids. Per the germline V gene, CDR1 is SEHNR and CDR2 is FQNEAQ (reference sequence). Trimming pared 5 bases from V and 6 bases from J, leaving 23 bases between. Written as DNA, the CDR3 is TGTGCCAGCAGCAAATACGTCGGGGCACAAGGTTCCAATGAGCAGTTCTTC. It codes for CASSKYVGAQGSNEQFF.

This clone appeared once. This sequence joins TRBV7-3 and TRBJ2-2; 7 nucleotides align to TRBD1. The CDR3 is 13 residues long. J was trimmed by 5 bases and V by 4 bases; bases with no gene match: 1. Per the germline V gene, CDR1 is SGHTA and CDR2 is FQGTGA. CDR3 loop: CASSSTGTGELFF. CDR3 nucleotide sequence: TGTGCCAGCAGCTCGACAGGGACCGGGGAGCTGTTTTTT.

The V and J genes are TRBV9 and TRBJ2-1; 10 bases line up with TRBD2. Germline V gene lookup returns CDR1 SGDLS and CDR2 YYNGEE. This CDR3 region has 16 residues. The J segment lost 2 bases and the V segment lost 4 bases, leaving 6 bases of the junction unmatched. DNA of the CDR3: TGTGCCAGCAGCCCCTCCGGGACTAGCGCCTACAATGAGCAGTTCTTC. Translated, it gives CASSPSGTSAYNEQFF.

This chain joins TRBV18 and TRBJ2-7; 10 nucleotides agree with TRBD1. The CDR3 extends over 15 amino acids. Germline-derived CDR1 and CDR2 are KGHSH and LQKENI. J lost 1 base, V lost 3 bases, and 3 bases had no gene match. CDR3 DNA: TGTGCCAGCTCACCGGGGACAGGGGTTTCCTACGAGCAGTACTTC. Protein sequence: CASSPGTGVSYEQYF.

This chain uses TRBV5-4 with TRBJ1-2; the match to TRBD1 covers 10 bases. Germline assignment: CDR1 SGHNT and CDR2 YYREEE (reference sequence). V lost 4 bases and J lost 7; bases outside the gene matches: 7. CDR3 length: 14 amino acids. The CDR3 DNA follows: TGTGCCAGCAGCACAAGACAGGGGGCGGGTGGCTACACCTTC. Translating gives CASSTRQGAGGYTF. The full variable domain, in which reference TRBV5-4 and TRBJ1-2 provide the parts outside the CDR3, is ETGVTQSPTHLIKTRGQQVTLRCSSQSGHNTVSWYQQALGQGPQFIFQYYREEENGRGNFPPRFSGLQFPNYSSELNVNALELDDSALYLCASSTRQGAGGYTFGSGTRLTVV.

J is TRBJ2-7 and V is TRBV11-2; 12 nucleotides match TRBD1. The trim removed 5 bases at V and 4 bases at J, leaving 6 bases unmatched. The CDR3 spans 15 residues. Germline CDR1 is SGHAT and CDR2 is FQNNGV. CDR3 bases: TGTGCCAGCAGCACCCCGGGACAGGGGGCTTACGAGCAGTACTTC. Protein: CASSTPGQGAYEQYF.

This clone was counted only a few times. The chain is built from TRBV7-2 and TRBJ2-3; D is ambiguous. Germline V gene lookup returns CDR1 SGHTA and CDR2 FQGNSA. The CDR3 is 14 residues long. Trimming removed 1 base from V and 2 bases from J, with 7 bases in between. In nucleotides, the CDR3 is TGTGCCAGCAGCTTAGGAGGTGACACAGATACGCAGTATTTT. Its translation: CASSLGGDTDTQYF.

This chain links TRBV19 with TRBJ1-2; TRBD1 agrees at 7 bases. The CDR3 covers 18 residues. CDR1 and CDR2 from the germline V gene are LNHDA and SQIVND (reference sequence). V shed 4 bases and J 3 bases; nucleotides not matched to a gene: 17. The DNA of the CDR3 is TGTGCCAGTAGTACCCCCGCGGGGAGGGGGCGCGGGGACTATGGCTACACCTTC. This sequence encodes CASSTPAGRGRGDYGYTF.

There are a few counts of this clone. The chain recombines TRBV7-6 with TRBJ1-6; tentatively, D is TRBD1 (5 bases). The CDR3 loop spans 15 amino acids. The germline V gene has CDR1 SGHVS and CDR2 FNYEAQ. V lost 3 bases, J lost 8 bases, and 14 bases lay in between. CDR3 loop: CASSFTQGRDSPLHF. In nucleotides, the CDR3 is TGTGCCAGCAGCTTTACGCAGGGTAGGGATTCACCCCTCCACTTT.

The chain links TRBV28 to TRBJ2-3; D might be TRBD2 (5 bases). V dropped 6 bases and J dropped 0 bases, with 13 bases sitting between them. The CDR3 length is 15 residues. In germline, CDR1 is MDHEN, CDR2 SYDVKM. The CDR3 loop reads CASSRGSGSTDTQYF. The CDR3 bases are TGTGCCAGCAGCCGTGGGAGTGGTAGCACAGATACGCAGTATTTT. The whole variable domain, filled in from reference TRBV28 and TRBJ2-3, reads DVKVTQSSRYLVKRTGEKVFLECVQDMDHENMFWYRQDPGLGLRLIYFSYDVKMKEKGDIPEGYSVSREKKERFSLILESASTNQTSMYLCASSRGSGSTDTQYFGPGTRLTVL.

The V and J genes are TRBV24-1 and TRBJ2-2; 10 bases agree with TRBD1. Germline-derived CDR1 and CDR2 are KGHDR and SFDVKD. J gave up 3 bases and V 2 bases, and 2 bases lay outside the gene matches. The CDR3 has 16 residues. The CDR3 protein is CATSDSGTGDTGELFF. The CDR3 DNA is TGTGCCACCAGTGATTCGGGGACAGGGGACACCGGGGAGCTGTTTTTT.

The J gene is TRBJ2-7, the V gene TRBV7-8; the D gene is possibly TRBD1 (5 bases). The V and J ends lost 3 bases and 6 bases respectively, with 12 bases between them. Per the germline V gene, CDR1 is SGHVS and CDR2 is FQNEAQ. The CDR3 is 13 residues long. The CDR3 DNA reads TGTGCCAGCAGCTTGTATAGGGGTTTCGAGCAGTACTTC. Translated: CASSLYRGFEQYF.